This T cell receptor (beta chain) was observed in a study of blood T cell repertoires in COVID-19. Losses at the gene ends were 4 bases for V and 8 bases for J; bases not matched to a gene: 6. CDR1 and CDR2 from the germline V gene are KGHSH and LQKENI. The CDR3 loop spans 15 amino acids. Study processing details: For nucleated cells, counts were estimated from reference gene primer amplification. The table came from immunoSEQ multiplex PCR; TCRdb's copy has only in-frame clones and leaves some out. From that table come the V and J calls and clone size; the DNA was used to work out D and trimming. The data show approximately 500,000 clones, 85% to 90% seen once.

Material: peripheral blood. The receptor comes from a woman aged 45-59 years with COVID-19, enrolled during active disease. The rearrangement links TRBV18 to TRBJ1-6, with TRBD1 matching over 9 bases. The CDR3 DNA reads TGTGCCAGCTCACGTGACAGGGGGACGGATTCACCCCTCCACTTT. Its translation: CASSRDRGTDSPLHF. Filled out from reference TRBV18 and TRBJ1-6, the complete variable domain reads NAGVMQNPRHLVRRRGQEARLRCSPMKGHSHVYWYRQLPEEGLKFMVYLQKENIIDESGMPKERFSAEFPKEGPSILRIQQVVRGDSAAYFCASSRDRGTDSPLHFGNGTRLTVT.